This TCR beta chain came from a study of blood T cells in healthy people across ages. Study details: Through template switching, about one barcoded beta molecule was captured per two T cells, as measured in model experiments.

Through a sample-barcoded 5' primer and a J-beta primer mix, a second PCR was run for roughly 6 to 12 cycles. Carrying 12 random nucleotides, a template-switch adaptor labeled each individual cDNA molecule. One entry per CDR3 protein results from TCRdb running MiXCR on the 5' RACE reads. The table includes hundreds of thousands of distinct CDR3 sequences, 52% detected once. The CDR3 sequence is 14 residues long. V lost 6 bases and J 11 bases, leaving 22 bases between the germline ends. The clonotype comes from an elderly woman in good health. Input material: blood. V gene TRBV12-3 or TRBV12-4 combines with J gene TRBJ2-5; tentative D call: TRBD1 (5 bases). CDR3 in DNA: TGTGCCAGCAGCCCGATACAAGTACCCTACAGGCAGTACTTC. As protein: CASSPIQVPYRQYF.